The entry below gives a single T cell receptor beta chain sequence along with its context. Its antigen is currently unknown. TCRdb keeps only in-frame clones here, not all; method: immunoSEQ multiplex PCR. The sample has about 140,000 clones, more than 85% seen once; the top ten hold approximately 12%. The data derive from a study of T cell responses to AZD1222 COVID-19 vaccine. Study outcomes and limitations: The peak T cell response came first, and repertoires were sampled only after it. Targeting of unmutated variant regions was reportedly seen in nearly half of spike-specific TCRs. Among AZD1222 vaccinees, only five or six were seropositive at baseline.

This specimen was peripheral blood, taken after recovery from COVID-19. The source is an adult who had recovered from COVID-19.

The CDR3: CASSLTPYEQYF. CDR3 DNA sequence: TGTGCCAGCAGTTTGACCCCTTACGAGCAGTACTTC. The V and J genes are TRBV28 and TRBJ2-7; the D is unclear. The length of the CDR3 is 12 residues. V dropped 3 bases and J dropped 4 bases, with 7 bases sitting between them. Germline V gene sequence: CDR1 MDHEN, CDR2 SYDVKM.